This record covers a single T cell receptor beta chain. The data stem from a study of blood T cell repertoires in COVID-19. Germline CDR1 and CDR2: SEHNR and FQNEAQ (reference sequence). The CDR3 is 18 residues long. The V and J ends lost 5 bases and 0 bases respectively, with 20 bases between them. Produced via immunoSEQ multiplex PCR; TCRdb's table is partial and in-frame only. Here the sample spans about 92,000 clones, roughly 85% being singletons. Seattle participants joined during active infection and were tracked over time. Sequencing input: peripheral blood. This clonotype originated in a woman aged 55-75 years with COVID-19, enrolled during active disease. The gene calls are TRBV7-9 and TRBJ2-4; TRBD1 might be the D (6 bases). The CDR3 protein is CASSLSTYRAPAKNIQYF. The CDR3 DNA reads TGTGCCAGCAGCCTCTCAACGTACAGGGCCCCAGCCAAAAACATTCAGTACTTC.